These T cell receptor beta chains were read from a single sample in a study of CD8+CD57+ T cells in acquired aplastic anemia. Via MiXCR, TCRdb re-called the reads, giving one row per CDR3 protein. The sample lists fewer than 200,000 distinct CDR3 sequences, roughly 50% seen once, with roughly 2% in the top ten. The material sequenced was sorted CD4+, CD8+, or CD8+CD57+ T cells (not recorded which) from PBMCs. Receptors were obtained from a human donor with aplastic anemia. Both conserved end residues are part of each CDR3. The D gene is left open where the match is weak. The size field is filled for only some rows; it gives once, few, many or a size class.

clone_size: few
v_call: TRBV10-3
j_call: TRBJ2-1
d_call: .
cdr3_nt: TGTGCCATCAGTGCTAGTAGGGGGGGCGGCAATGAGCAGTTCTTC
cdr3_aa: CAISASRGGGNEQFF

clone_size: .
v_call: TRBV10-3
j_call: TRBJ2-1
d_call: TRBD2
cdr3_nt: TGTGCCATCAAGGGACTAGCGGCAAATGAGCAGTTCTTC
cdr3_aa: CAIKGLAANEQFF

clone_size: many
v_call: TRBV29-1
j_call: TRBJ1-2
d_call: .
cdr3_nt: TGCAGCGTTGAGTCCCCAGGGGCGTTCGGTGGCTACACCTTC
cdr3_aa: CSVESPGAFGGYTF

clone_size: .
v_call: TRBV6-5
j_call: TRBJ2-1
d_call: .
cdr3_nt: TGTGCCAGCAGTTACGGGGGGTTCAATGAGCAGTTCTTC
cdr3_aa: CASSYGGFNEQFF

clone_size: .
v_call: TRBV19
j_call: TRBJ2-7
d_call: TRBD2
cdr3_nt: TGTGCCAGCAGCCAGGGTAGCGGGGGATGGGAGCAGTACTTC
cdr3_aa: CASSQGSGGWEQYF

clone_size: .
v_call: TRBV7-9
j_call: TRBJ1-1
d_call: .
cdr3_nt: TGTGCCAGCAGCTTGCTGCAGGGTACTGAAGCTTTCTTT
cdr3_aa: CASSLLQGTEAFF

clone_size: .
v_call: TRBV24-1
j_call: TRBJ2-5
d_call: .
cdr3_nt: TGTGCCACCAGTTCGGGAGAGACCCAGTACTTC
cdr3_aa: CATSSGETQYF

clone_size: .
v_call: TRBV7-3
j_call: TRBJ1-2
d_call: .
cdr3_nt: TGTGCCAGCAGCAACCGGAGACAGGGCTACACCTTC
cdr3_aa: CASSNRRQGYTF

clone_size: many
v_call: TRBV9
j_call: TRBJ1-2
d_call: TRBD1
cdr3_nt: TGTGCCAGCAGCGTTAGGACAGGGGGTTATGGTGGCTACACCTTC
cdr3_aa: CASSVRTGGYGGYTF

clone_size: .
v_call: TRBV29-1
j_call: TRBJ1-2
d_call: .
cdr3_nt: TGCAGCGTTGAAGATCTTCGGAGTAGCTATGGCTACACCTTC
cdr3_aa: CSVEDLRSSYGYTF

clone_size: many
v_call: TRBV5-1
j_call: TRBJ2-3
d_call: TRBD1
cdr3_nt: TGCGCCAGCAGCTCCCGGGACAGTGTGACAGATACGCAGTATTTT
cdr3_aa: CASSSRDSVTDTQYF

clone_size: .
v_call: TRBV27
j_call: TRBJ2-7
d_call: TRBD2
cdr3_nt: TGTGCCAGCAGTCGCGAGGTCGCAGCGGGATTTAGGGGCTACGAGCAGTACTTC
cdr3_aa: CASSREVAAGFRGYEQYF

clone_size: .
v_call: TRBV20-1
j_call: TRBJ1-2
d_call: .
cdr3_nt: TGCAGCTCCGGGACTAACTATGGCTACACCTTC
cdr3_aa: CSSGTNYGYTF

clone_size: .
v_call: TRBV11-2
j_call: TRBJ1-6
d_call: TRBD1
cdr3_nt: TGTGCCAGCAGCTTGGACAGGGGGTTGTTCAATTCACCCCTCCACTTT
cdr3_aa: CASSLDRGLFNSPLHF

clone_size: few
v_call: TRBV15
j_call: TRBJ1-1
d_call: .
cdr3_nt: TGTGCCACCAGCAGACCGACAGGGAACACTGAAGCTTTCTTT
cdr3_aa: CATSRPTGNTEAFF

clone_size: many
v_call: TRBV11-2
j_call: TRBJ2-1
d_call: TRBD2
cdr3_nt: TGTGCCAGCAGCTCAACTAGCGGGGGTGTTGAGCAGTTCTTC
cdr3_aa: CASSSTSGGVEQFF

clone_size: many
v_call: TRBV5-1
j_call: TRBJ2-2
d_call: .
cdr3_nt: TGCGCCAGCAGTTCACCGGGACAGAACACCGGGGAGCTGTTTTTT
cdr3_aa: CASSSPGQNTGELFF

clone_size: .
v_call: TRBV20-1
j_call: TRBJ2-7
d_call: TRBD1
cdr3_nt: TGCAGTGCTAGTTACTCGACAGGGTGGACGTACGAGCAGTACTTC
cdr3_aa: CSASYSTGWTYEQYF

clone_size: few
v_call: TRBV4-1
j_call: TRBJ1-4
d_call: .
cdr3_nt: TGCGCCAGCAGCCAAGACGGGCTATCTAATGAAAAACTGTTTTTT
cdr3_aa: CASSQDGLSNEKLFF

clone_size: many
v_call: TRBV5-1
j_call: TRBJ2-2
d_call: TRBD2
cdr3_nt: TGCGCCAGCAGCCCGGGACTAGAGGCGTTCGGGGAGCTGTTTTTT
cdr3_aa: CASSPGLEAFGELFF

clone_size: many
v_call: TRBV5-1
j_call: TRBJ1-3
d_call: .
cdr3_nt: TGCGCCAGCAGCGTCGGATCAGTGGGCGGAAACACCATATATTTT
cdr3_aa: CASSVGSVGGNTIYF

clone_size: many
v_call: TRBV7-9
j_call: TRBJ1-1
d_call: .
cdr3_nt: TGTGCCAGCAGCCTCAGCGCACTCAACACTGAAGCTTTCTTT
cdr3_aa: CASSLSALNTEAFF

clone_size: .
v_call: TRBV10-2
j_call: TRBJ2-7
d_call: TRBD1
cdr3_nt: TGCGCCAGCAGCACAGGACAGGTTGCGGACGAGCAGTACTTC
cdr3_aa: CASSTGQVADEQYF

clone_size: .
v_call: TRBV19
j_call: TRBJ2-7
d_call: TRBD2
cdr3_nt: TGTGCCAGTAGTACAGGGACTAGCGGTACCTACGAGCAGTACTTC
cdr3_aa: CASSTGTSGTYEQYF

clone_size: .
v_call: TRBV19
j_call: TRBJ2-5
d_call: .
cdr3_nt: TGTGCCAGTAGTACGGGACTCACGTACCAAGAGACCCAGTACTTC
cdr3_aa: CASSTGLTYQETQYF

clone_size: .
v_call: TRBV9
j_call: TRBJ2-1
d_call: TRBD2
cdr3_nt: TGTGCCAGCAGCCAGACTAGCGGGAGACCACATGAGCAGTTCTTC
cdr3_aa: CASSQTSGRPHEQFF

clone_size: .
v_call: TRBV2
j_call: TRBJ1-2
d_call: TRBD1
cdr3_nt: TGTGCCAGCAGTTATACGGGACAGGGTGGTATAAACTATGGCTACACCTTC
cdr3_aa: CASSYTGQGGINYGYTF

clone_size: many
v_call: TRBV7-8
j_call: TRBJ2-7
d_call: .
cdr3_nt: TGTGCCAGCAGCTCCCGCTGGGACGGGGGACGCGAGCAGTACTTC
cdr3_aa: CASSSRWDGGREQYF

clone_size: .
v_call: TRBV7-6
j_call: TRBJ2-7
d_call: .
cdr3_nt: TGTACCAGCAGTCCCCCGACAGGTGGCTATTCCGAGCAGTACTTC
cdr3_aa: CTSSPPTGGYSEQYF

clone_size: many
v_call: TRBV9
j_call: TRBJ2-3
d_call: TRBD2
cdr3_nt: TGTGCCAGCAGCTTTCGACTAGCGGGGAGCACAGATACGCAGTATTTT
cdr3_aa: CASSFRLAGSTDTQYF

clone_size: .
v_call: TRBV20-1
j_call: TRBJ2-7
d_call: TRBD1
cdr3_nt: TGCAGTGCTAGGGAAGACAGGGAACCCTCCTACGAGCAGTACTTC
cdr3_aa: CSAREDREPSYEQYF

clone_size: many
v_call: TRBV5-1
j_call: TRBJ2-7
d_call: .
cdr3_nt: TGTGCCAGCAGCTTAGACGGATACGAGCAGTACTTC
cdr3_aa: CASSLDGYEQYF

clone_size: .
v_call: TRBV10-2
j_call: TRBJ1-6
d_call: .
cdr3_nt: TGTGCCAGCAGCCAAGGTCCAGGGAGGTCAGCTCACTTT
cdr3_aa: CASSQGPGRSAHF

clone_size: many
v_call: TRBV5-4
j_call: TRBJ1-2
d_call: .
cdr3_nt: TGTGCCAGCAGCTCGGGCCAGGGCTTTAACTATGGCTACACCTTC
cdr3_aa: CASSSGQGFNYGYTF

clone_size: many
v_call: TRBV29-1
j_call: TRBJ2-1
d_call: TRBD1
cdr3_nt: TGCAGCGTTGAAGACAACAGGGGGCTTATCAATGAGCAGTTCTTC
cdr3_aa: CSVEDNRGLINEQFF

clone_size: .
v_call: TRBV30
j_call: TRBJ2-5
d_call: TRBD1
cdr3_nt: TGTGCCAGTAGGCTGACAGGGGAAGAGACCCAGTACTTC
cdr3_aa: CASRLTGEETQYF

clone_size: .
v_call: TRBV7-9
j_call: TRBJ1-5
d_call: .
cdr3_nt: TGTGCCAGCAGCAAGGGTGTGCAGCCCCAGCATTTT
cdr3_aa: CASSKGVQPQHF

clone_size: .
v_call: TRBV6-6
j_call: TRBJ1-3
d_call: .
cdr3_nt: TGTGCCAGCAGTTACTCGCAAAAATCCTCTGGAAACACCATATATTTT
cdr3_aa: CASSYSQKSSGNTIYF

clone_size: many
v_call: TRBV5-1
j_call: TRBJ1-2
d_call: .
cdr3_nt: TGCGCCAGCAGCCCCCTTGTGAGAAGGAATGGCTACACCTTC
cdr3_aa: CASSPLVRRNGYTF

clone_size: many
v_call: TRBV9
j_call: TRBJ2-1
d_call: TRBD2
cdr3_nt: TGTGCCAGCACAGTTAGCGGGGGGCCCTACAATGAGCAGTTCTTC
cdr3_aa: CASTVSGGPYNEQFF

clone_size: many
v_call: TRBV5-1
j_call: TRBJ2-1
d_call: .
cdr3_nt: TGCGCCAGCAGCCGAGATGACGCGACCTACAATGAGCAGTTCTTC
cdr3_aa: CASSRDDATYNEQFF

clone_size: .
v_call: TRBV5-6
j_call: TRBJ2-4
d_call: .
cdr3_nt: TGTGCCAGCAGCTTAGGGGCTACCGGAGGGCGGGACATTCAGTACTTC
cdr3_aa: CASSLGATGGRDIQYF

clone_size: .
v_call: TRBV24-1
j_call: TRBJ2-7
d_call: TRBD2
cdr3_nt: TGTGCCACCAGTGATGCGGGCGGGGGGCTAAAGGACGAGCAGTACTTC
cdr3_aa: CATSDAGGGLKDEQYF

clone_size: .
v_call: TRBV25-1
j_call: TRBJ2-7
d_call: TRBD2
cdr3_nt: TGTGCCAGCAGTGAGGGAGGGTGGTCGTCCTACGAGCAGTACTTC
cdr3_aa: CASSEGGWSSYEQYF

clone_size: many
v_call: TRBV20-1
j_call: TRBJ2-3
d_call: TRBD2
cdr3_nt: TGCAGTGCTGGGGGGGGGTACCGCCAGACGCAGTATTTT
cdr3_aa: CSAGGGYRQTQYF

clone_size: .
v_call: TRBV7-9
j_call: TRBJ1-2
d_call: .
cdr3_nt: TGTGCCAGCAGCTCCACAGAGGGCTACACCTTC
cdr3_aa: CASSSTEGYTF

clone_size: many
v_call: TRBV24-1
j_call: TRBJ1-5
d_call: .
cdr3_nt: TGTGCCACCAGCCACAGGGATCCCCATCAGCCCCAGCATTTT
cdr3_aa: CATSHRDPHQPQHF

clone_size: .
v_call: TRBV3-1
j_call: TRBJ2-3
d_call: TRBD2
cdr3_nt: TGTGCCAGCAGCCAGGGAGGGGATAGGGATACGCAGTATTTT
cdr3_aa: CASSQGGDRDTQYF

clone_size: many
v_call: TRBV5-5
j_call: TRBJ2-3
d_call: .
cdr3_nt: TGTGCCAGCAGCTTGGCACCAGGGGGCACAGATACGCAGTATTTT
cdr3_aa: CASSLAPGGTDTQYF

clone_size: few
v_call: TRBV28
j_call: TRBJ2-1
d_call: TRBD1
cdr3_nt: TGTGCCAGCATAAGGGGGCTGGCATACAATGAGCAGTTCTTC
cdr3_aa: CASIRGLAYNEQFF

clone_size: few
v_call: TRBV29-1
j_call: TRBJ2-7
d_call: TRBD1
cdr3_nt: TGCAGCGTAGATGACAGGGTCCCCTACGAGCAGTACTTC
cdr3_aa: CSVDDRVPYEQYF

clone_size: .
v_call: TRBV2
j_call: TRBJ1-2
d_call: .
cdr3_nt: TGTGCCAGCAGTGAGACAGTTACCTATGGCTACACCTTC
cdr3_aa: CASSETVTYGYTF

clone_size: .
v_call: TRBV29-1
j_call: TRBJ1-1
d_call: .
cdr3_nt: TGCAGCCCTCGGGGAGGTGGGAACACTGAAGCTTTCTTT
cdr3_aa: CSPRGGGNTEAFF

clone_size: .
v_call: TRBV7-8
j_call: TRBJ2-1
d_call: TRBD2
cdr3_nt: TGTGCCAGCAGCCAGGGACTAGCGGCACTCAATGAGCAGTTCTTC
cdr3_aa: CASSQGLAALNEQFF